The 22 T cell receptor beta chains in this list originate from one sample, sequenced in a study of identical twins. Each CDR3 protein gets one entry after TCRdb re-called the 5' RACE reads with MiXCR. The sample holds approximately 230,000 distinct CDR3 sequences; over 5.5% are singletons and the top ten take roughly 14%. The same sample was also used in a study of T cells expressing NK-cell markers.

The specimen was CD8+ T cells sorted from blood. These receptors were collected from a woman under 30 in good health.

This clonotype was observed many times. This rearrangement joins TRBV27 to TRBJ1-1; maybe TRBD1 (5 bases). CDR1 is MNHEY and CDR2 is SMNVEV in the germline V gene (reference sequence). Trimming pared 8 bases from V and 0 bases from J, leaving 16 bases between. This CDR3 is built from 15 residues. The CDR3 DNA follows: TGTGCCAGCTCTGGTGGGGGAGCAATGAACACTGAAGCTTTCTTT. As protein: CASSGGGAMNTEAFF.

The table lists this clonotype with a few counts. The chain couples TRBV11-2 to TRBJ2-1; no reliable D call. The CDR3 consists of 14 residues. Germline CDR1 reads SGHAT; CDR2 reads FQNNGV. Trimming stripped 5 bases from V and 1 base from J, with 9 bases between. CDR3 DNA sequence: TGTGCCAGCAGCCCCGTCTTATCCTACAATGAGCAGTTCTTC. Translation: CASSPVLSYNEQFF.

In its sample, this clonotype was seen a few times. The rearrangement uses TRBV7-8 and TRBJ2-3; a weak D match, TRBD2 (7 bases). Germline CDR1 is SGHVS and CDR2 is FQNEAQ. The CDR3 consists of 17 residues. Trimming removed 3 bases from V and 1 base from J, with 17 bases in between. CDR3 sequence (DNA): TGTGCCAGCAGCTTGGGGGCGGGGGCGGCTGGCACAGATACGCAGTATTTT. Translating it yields CASSLGAGAAGTDTQYF.

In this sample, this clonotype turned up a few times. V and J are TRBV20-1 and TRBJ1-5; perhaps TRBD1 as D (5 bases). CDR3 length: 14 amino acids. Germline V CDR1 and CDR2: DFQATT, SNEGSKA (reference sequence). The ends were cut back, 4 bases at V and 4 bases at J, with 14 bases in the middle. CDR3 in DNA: TGCAGTGCTACTTTGGAGGGGTTTAATCAGCCCCAGCATTTT. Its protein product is CSATLEGFNQPQHF.

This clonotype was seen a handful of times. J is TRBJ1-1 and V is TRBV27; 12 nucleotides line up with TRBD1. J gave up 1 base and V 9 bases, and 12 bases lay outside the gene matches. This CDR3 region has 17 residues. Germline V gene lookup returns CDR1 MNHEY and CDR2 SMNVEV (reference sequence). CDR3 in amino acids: CASRDRGPEDRNTEAFF. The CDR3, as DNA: TGTGCCAGTCGGGACAGGGGGCCGGAGGACAGGAACACTGAAGCTTTCTTT.

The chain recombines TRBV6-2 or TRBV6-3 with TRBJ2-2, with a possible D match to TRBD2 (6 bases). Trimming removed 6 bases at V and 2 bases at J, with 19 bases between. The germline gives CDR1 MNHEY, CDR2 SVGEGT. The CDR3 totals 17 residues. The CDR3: CASRYTRERGNTGELFF. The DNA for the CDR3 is TGTGCCAGCAGGTACACACGGGAGAGGGGCAACACCGGGGAGCTGTTTTTT.

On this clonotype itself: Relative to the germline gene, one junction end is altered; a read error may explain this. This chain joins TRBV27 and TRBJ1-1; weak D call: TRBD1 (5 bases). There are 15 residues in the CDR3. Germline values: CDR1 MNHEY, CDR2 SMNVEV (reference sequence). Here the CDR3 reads CASSAPWGVNTEAFF. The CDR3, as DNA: TGTGCCAGCAGTGCCCCCTGGGGGGTGAATACTGAAGCTTTCTTT.

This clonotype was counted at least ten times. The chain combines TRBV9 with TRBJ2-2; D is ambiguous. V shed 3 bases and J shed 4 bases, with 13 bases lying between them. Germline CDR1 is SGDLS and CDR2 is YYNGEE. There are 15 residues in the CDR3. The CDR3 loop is CASSALSGGTGELFF. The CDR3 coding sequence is TGTGCCAGCAGCGCATTGAGTGGCGGCACCGGGGAGCTGTTTTTT.

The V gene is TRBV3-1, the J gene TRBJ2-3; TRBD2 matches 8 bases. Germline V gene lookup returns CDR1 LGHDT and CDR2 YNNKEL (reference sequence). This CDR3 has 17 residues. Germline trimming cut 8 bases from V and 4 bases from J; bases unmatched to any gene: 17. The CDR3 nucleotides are TGTGCCAGCGGTTCGACTAGCGCTGCTGGGGGGGCAGATACGCAGTATTTT. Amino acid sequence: CASGSTSAAGGADTQYF.

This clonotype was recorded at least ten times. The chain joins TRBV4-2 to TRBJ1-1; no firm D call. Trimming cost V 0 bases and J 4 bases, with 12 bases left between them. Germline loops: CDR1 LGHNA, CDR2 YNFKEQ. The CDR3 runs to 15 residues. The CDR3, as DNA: TGTGCCAGCAGCCAAGAAATCAGACCGGGCACTGAAGCTTTCTTT. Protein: CASSQEIRPGTEAFF.

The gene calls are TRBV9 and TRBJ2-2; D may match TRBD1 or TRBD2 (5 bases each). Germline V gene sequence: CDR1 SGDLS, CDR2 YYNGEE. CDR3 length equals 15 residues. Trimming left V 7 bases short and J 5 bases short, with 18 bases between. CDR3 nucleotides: TGTGCCAGCGGCGGGCGAGGGGCACTTACCGGGGAGCTGTTTTTT. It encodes CASGGRGALTGELFF.

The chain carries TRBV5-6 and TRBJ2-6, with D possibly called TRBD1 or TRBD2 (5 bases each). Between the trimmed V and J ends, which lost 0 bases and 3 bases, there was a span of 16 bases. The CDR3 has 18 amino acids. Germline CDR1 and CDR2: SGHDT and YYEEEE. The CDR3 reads CASSLAGTAPGGANVLTF. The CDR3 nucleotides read TGTGCCAGCAGCTTGGCCGGGACGGCCCCAGGTGGGGCCAACGTCCTGACTTTC. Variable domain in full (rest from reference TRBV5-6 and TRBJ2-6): DAGVTQSPTHLIKTRGQQVTLRCSPKSGHDTVSWYQQALGQGPQFIFQYYEEEERQRGNFPDRFSGHQFPNYSSELNVNALLLGDSALYLCASSLAGTAPGGANVLTFGAGSRLTVL.

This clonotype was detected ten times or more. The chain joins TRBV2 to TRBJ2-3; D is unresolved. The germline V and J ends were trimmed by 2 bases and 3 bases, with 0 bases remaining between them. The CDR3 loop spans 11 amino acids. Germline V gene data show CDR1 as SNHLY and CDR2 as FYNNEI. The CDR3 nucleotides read TGTGCCAGCAGTGAAACAGATACGCAGTATTTT. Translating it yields CASSETDTQYF.

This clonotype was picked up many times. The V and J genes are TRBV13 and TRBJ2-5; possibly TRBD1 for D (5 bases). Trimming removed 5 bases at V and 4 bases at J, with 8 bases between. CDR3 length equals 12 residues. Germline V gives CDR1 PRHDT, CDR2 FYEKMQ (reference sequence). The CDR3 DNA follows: TGTGCCAGCAGCCCAGGGCGAGAGACCCAGTACTTC. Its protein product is CASSPGRETQYF.

This CDR3 reads CASSRVRGSSYNEQFF. The DNA for the CDR3 is TGCGCCAGCAGCCGGGTACGGGGGAGCTCCTACAATGAGCAGTTCTTC. The chain joins TRBV4-1 to TRBJ2-1; possible D gene TRBD2, 6 bases. Trimming pared 4 bases from V and 0 bases from J, leaving 13 bases between. CDR3 length: 16 residues. In germline, CDR1 is MGHRA, CDR2 YSYEKL.

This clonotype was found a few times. In nucleotides, the CDR3 is TGTGCCACCAGCAGAGGCACAACAGGGGGATACGAGCAGTACTTC. This codes for CATSRGTTGGYEQYF. The chain couples TRBV15 to TRBJ2-7, with 8 bases that match TRBD1. This CDR3 has 15 residues. Germline loops: CDR1 LNHNV, CDR2 YYDKDF (reference sequence). V gave up 1 base and J gave up 4 bases; unmatched junction bases: 6.

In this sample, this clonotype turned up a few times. The CDR3 DNA reads as TGTGCCACCAGCAGAGGGGCCCTACAGGGGTCTGTGAACACTGAAGCTTTCTTT. Residues: CATSRGALQGSVNTEAFF. The chain combines TRBV15 with TRBJ1-1, with TRBD1 matching 7 bases. The germline gives CDR1 LNHNV, CDR2 YYDKDF (reference sequence). The junction had 11 bases not matched to a gene; V was cut back by 1 base and J by 0 bases. CDR3 length: 18 residues.

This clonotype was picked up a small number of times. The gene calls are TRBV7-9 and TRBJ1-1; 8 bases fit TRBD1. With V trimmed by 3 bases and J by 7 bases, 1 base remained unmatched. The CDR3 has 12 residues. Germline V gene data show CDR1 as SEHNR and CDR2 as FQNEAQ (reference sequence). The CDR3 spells CASSFGQGEAFF. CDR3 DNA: TGTGCCAGCAGCTTTGGACAGGGTGAAGCTTTCTTT.

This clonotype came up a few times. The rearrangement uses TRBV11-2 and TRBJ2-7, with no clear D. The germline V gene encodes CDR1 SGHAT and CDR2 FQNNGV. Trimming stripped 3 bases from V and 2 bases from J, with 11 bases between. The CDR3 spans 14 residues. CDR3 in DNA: TGTGCCAGCAGCTTGGTTCGCATAGCCTACGAGCAGTACTTC. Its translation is CASSLVRIAYEQYF.

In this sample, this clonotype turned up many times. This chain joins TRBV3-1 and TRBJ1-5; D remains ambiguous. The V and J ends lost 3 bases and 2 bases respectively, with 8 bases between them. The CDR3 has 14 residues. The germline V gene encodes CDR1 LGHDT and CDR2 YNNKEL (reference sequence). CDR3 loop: CASSQGMGNQPQHF. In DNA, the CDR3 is TGTGCCAGCAGCCAGGGAATGGGCAATCAGCCCCAGCATTTT.

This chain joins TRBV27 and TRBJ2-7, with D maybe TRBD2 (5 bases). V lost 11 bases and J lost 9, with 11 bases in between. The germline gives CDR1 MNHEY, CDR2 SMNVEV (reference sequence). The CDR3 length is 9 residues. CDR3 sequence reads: CAPRGGQYF. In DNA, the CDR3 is TGTGCCCCCCGGGGTGGGCAGTACTTC.

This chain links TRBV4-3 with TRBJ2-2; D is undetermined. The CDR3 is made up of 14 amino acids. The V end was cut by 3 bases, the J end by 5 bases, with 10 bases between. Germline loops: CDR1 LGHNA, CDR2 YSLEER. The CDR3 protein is CASSQTGRTGELFF. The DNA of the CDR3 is TGCGCCAGCAGCCAGACGGGCAGAACCGGGGAGCTGTTTTTT.